The clone carrying this T cell receptor (beta chain) was seen just once. The source of the sample is a study of blood T cell repertoires in COVID-19. Germline V gives CDR1 LNHDA, CDR2 SQIVND (reference sequence). The V end lost 6 bases, the J end lost 3 bases, and 9 bases lay between the germline ends. This CDR3 is 12 amino acids long. Method: immunoSEQ multiplex PCR; TCRdb's copy keeps in-frame clones and lacks some. Among about 81,000 clones listed, approximately 91% were seen once. The specimen sequenced was peripheral blood. This sequence joins TRBV19 and TRBJ2-7; tentatively, D is TRBD2 (6 bases). The TCR originated in a man aged 65 to 85 with active or convalescent COVID-19. CDR3: CASSPGLYEQYF. The CDR3 coding sequence is TGTGCCAGTAGCCCGGGACTCTACGAGCAGTACTTC.